This T cell receptor (beta chain) is drawn from a study of T cells in Graves' hyperthyroidism and ophthalmopathy (dated by TCRdb to the late 2010s). Looking at the study overall: Peripheral blood samples were taken at initial diagnosis, before any treatment was given. A discovery cohort of roughly 100 patients, 43 with Graves' ophthalmopathy and about 58 with stable Graves' hyperthyroidism, was used to find distinguishing TCR V-J signatures. Whether ophthalmopathy could be predicted prospectively was tested in an independent validation cohort made up of under 20 hyperthyroidism patients plus 17 patients who later progressed to ophthalmopathy. For training and testing, the 110 or so patients in the discovery cohort were randomly divided in a 7:3 ratio. In more than 5 Graves' hyperthyroidism patients, the study also compared T-cell repertoires from thyroid tissue with T-cell repertoires from blood. Once sampling was done, hyperthyroidism patients were given methimazole at a starting dose of 30 mg daily, whereas ophthalmopathy patients were given high-dose intravenous methylprednisolone. The paper reports TCR Vbeta CDR3 sequencing of over 130 peripheral blood samples: approximately 43 ophthalmopathy, 70 to 85 hyperthyroidism and some 17 progressor patients.

The CDR3 has 14 amino acids, counting the end cysteine and phenylalanine. Here the CDR3 DNA is all that survives: 42 bases in frame from base 1. The germline V gene gives CDR1 as KGHSH and CDR2 as LQKENI. V and J lose 0 bases and 4 bases, and a span of 9 bases separates them. The TCR beta CDR3 regions were amplified from RNA transcripts. The first round of RT-PCR for the TCR CDR3 was performed with the HTBI primer set and the Qiagen OneStep RT-PCR kit. A second multiplex PCR round built the libraries, followed by size selection and purification. Sequencing of the libraries was done on an Illumina HiSeq2000 using paired-end 100 bp reads. In the paper's pipeline: SOAPnuke was used to process the raw data, with reads discarded if the reads contained adapters or uncalled bases, had a mean Phred below 15, or lacked an exact constant-primer or identifier match. High-quality paired reads were merged with COPE v1.2.5, and unique nucleotide sequences were defined as clonotypes. MiTCR v1.1 was used to align the clonotypes against IMGT TRBV, TRBD and TRBJ reference segments. The analysis was restricted to V-J combinations with a frequency above 0.0001, which together covered approximately 99% of the repertoires. The TCS score was defined as the ratio of F50 (clonal expansion) to E x V (chaos), calculated using BLOSUM62-based TCRdist between CDR3 peptides within each V-J. Welch's t-statistics and random forest reduced 500 to 650 V-J features to roughly 13, which were used in a naive Bayes classifier (R e1071). TCRdb reprocessed the public reads (quality trimming at Q25 with fastp, clone calling with MiXCR) and kept in-frame beta chains. Each entry merges the rows of one CDR3 protein and shows their most common DNA and genes. The V and J calls were not made by the authors but by TCRdb's processing. Across this sample there are under 300,000 distinct CDR3 sequences, with 15% seen only once. The ten top clones hold around 31% of the sample.

Hyperthyroidism patients were newly diagnosed, with disease duration under 2 months, and aged 18 to 65 years. Any patient with an uncontrolled infection, another autoimmune disease, pregnancy or lactation was excluded. Diagnoses were established on the basis of clinical symptoms, serum thyroxine and TRAb, thyroid ultrasound, and orbital computed tomography. Blood from progressor patients was collected at the time of first diagnosis with hyperthyroidism, before any ophthalmopathy symptoms had appeared. PBMCs were isolated from about 10 ml of fresh peripheral blood by Ficoll-Paque density gradient centrifugation. Progressor patients were defined as those initially diagnosed with Graves' hyperthyroidism in whom ophthalmopathy developed during follow-up. Total RNA was extracted with Trizol reagent, and quality was checked on an Agilent 2100 Bioanalyzer. This clonotype was counted at least ten times. Its antigen is not yet known. No base quality information exists; no much larger clone differs at one position.

Results the study describes overall, beyond this receptor: In validation, the model predicted progression to ophthalmopathy with 60% to 71% sensitivity and approximately 74% specificity, a median of approximately 6.7 months before onset. Sample size was not statistically predetermined, and investigators were not blinded to group allocation. Most expanded thyroid clonotypes (frequency above 0.001) were also found in blood, which suggests that blood repertoires may mirror thyroid immune responses. A 13 V-J signature model separated ophthalmopathy from stable hyperthyroidism, with 87.88% sensitivity and 81.08% specificity in cross-validation and 80%/75% in testing.

The source of this sequence is a woman between 50 and 59 years old with Graves' hyperthyroidism that later progressed to Graves' ophthalmopathy. Sequences were obtained from blood. The sequence joins TRBV18 to TRBJ2-5; a confident D gene designation cannot be given. In nucleotides, the sequence is TGTGCCAGCTCACCACCAGGGCCCCCAGAGACCCAGTACTTC. Its translation is CASSPPGPPETQYF.